The rows below give T cell receptor beta chains drawn from one sample of a study of follicular helper T cells after annual influenza vaccination. Assay used: immunoSEQ multiplex PCR; TCRdb lists only in-frame clones, some missing. The sample yields under 9,500 clones, almost 80% seen once. This specimen consisted of CXCR5+ CD38- circulating T follicular helper cells from blood, obtained on the day of influenza vaccination. These receptors were collected from an adult who received the influenza vaccine. CDR3s leave out the opening cysteine and the closing phenylalanine or tryptophan.

V,length,J,CDR3
TRBV2,12,TRBJ2-3,ASSRTGGSDTQY
TRBV5-5,12,TRBJ2-7,ASSLYRVNYEQY
TRBV4-2,14,TRBJ1-6,ASSQGKGADREPLH
TRBV28,17,TRBJ2-1,ASSQITPTSGRVYNEQF
TRBV5-1,12,TRBJ2-3,ASSPGQALGTQY
TRBV6-6,14,TRBJ1-3,ASSYLEGGSGNTIY
TRBV11-3,14,TRBJ2-1,ASSRRAGGRENEQF
TRBV5-4,13,TRBJ2-1,ASSLGPMMHNEQF
TRBV7-2,14,TRBJ2-5,ASSLGLGGSLETQY
TRBV6-1,12,TRBJ2-7,ASSVTGGIYEQY
TRBV5-1,12,TRBJ2-5,ASSLGGNQETQY
TRBV13,14,TRBJ2-7,ASSLAGTGSSYEQY